Below, 18 T cell receptor beta chains from the same sample are listed, as sequenced in a study of T-cell memory formation after mild COVID-19. TCRdb reanalysed the 5' RACE reads using MiXCR and keeps one entry per CDR3 protein. The sample contains tens of thousands of distinct CDR3 sequences, around an eighth of which appear only once. The source material was PBMCs or a T cell subset sorted from them (not recorded which). The origin of the receptors is an adult woman who had mild COVID-19 (a few samples of this study predate the infection). Cell type and time point are not known.

This clonotype has only a few counts. The gene calls are TRBV5-1 and TRBJ2-7, with 8 bases aligning to TRBD1. The CDR3 sequence is 14 residues long. Germline V lookup: CDR1 SGHRS, CDR2 YFSETQ. Trimming removed 2 bases from V and 6 bases from J; junction bases left unmatched: 7. CDR3 region: CASSFGQGIGEQYF. CDR3 in DNA: TGCGCCAGCAGCTTCGGACAGGGTATCGGCGAGCAGTACTTC.

This clonotype was observed once. The genes are TRBV7-2 and TRBJ2-7; D uncertain. Germline lookup yields CDR1 SGHTA and CDR2 FQGNSA. This CDR3 comprises 13 residues. The V and J ends lost 7 bases and 4 bases respectively, with 14 bases between them. The CDR3 coding sequence is TGTGCCAGCACCCCAGCCCCAGGTTACGAGCAGTACTTC. This encodes CASTPAPGYEQYF. The full variable domain, its missing parts supplied by reference TRBV7-2 and TRBJ2-7, is GAGVSQSPSNKVTEKGKDVELRCDPISGHTALYWYRQSLGQGLEFLIYFQGNSAPDKSGLPSDRFSAERTGGSVSTLTIQRTQQEDSAVYLCASTPAPGYEQYFGPGTRLTVT.

This clonotype was seen only a few times. The CDR3, as DNA: TGCAGTGCTAGAGATCACATGACTGGGGACACTGAAGCTTTCTTT. Protein product: CSARDHMTGDTEAFF. The genes are TRBV20-1 and TRBJ1-1, with no clear D. Germline loops: CDR1 DFQATT, CDR2 SNEGSKA (reference sequence). The CDR3 has 15 amino acids. V was shortened by 0 bases and J by 3 bases, with 14 bases between the two germline ends.

V and J are TRBV7-9 and TRBJ2-7; D is undetermined. Germline CDR1 reads SEHNR; CDR2 reads FQNEAQ (reference sequence). The V and J ends lost 5 bases and 6 bases respectively, with 11 bases between them. The CDR3 spans 12 residues. The chain's CDR3 is CASSPWTPEQYF. DNA of the CDR3: TGTGCCAGCAGCCCTTGGACGCCCGAGCAGTACTTC.

The chain employs TRBV27 and TRBJ2-5; 9 positions agree with TRBD1. Trimming cost V 2 bases and J 3 bases; bases outside gene matches: 4. The CDR3 spans 15 residues. Germline V CDR1 and CDR2: MNHEY, SMNVEV (reference sequence). CDR3: CASSLIQGAKETQYF. DNA for the CDR3: TGTGCCAGCAGTTTAATACAGGGGGCAAAAGAGACCCAGTACTTC.

This clonotype occurred many times. This sequence joins TRBV4-3 and TRBJ2-1; maybe TRBD1 (6 bases). Per the germline V gene, CDR1 is LGHNA and CDR2 is YSLEER. V was cut by 4 bases and J by 4 bases, with 8 bases left in between. CDR3 length: 13 residues. The CDR3 region is CASSLGGYNEQFF. Here the CDR3 DNA reads TGCGCCAGCAGCCTAGGGGGTTACAATGAGCAGTTCTTC.

This sequence joins TRBV4-1 and TRBJ2-5; 8 bases agree with TRBD1. After removal of 3 bases from V and 3 bases from J, the junction contained 9 bases not matched to a gene. From germline, CDR1 is MGHRA and CDR2 YSYEKL. The CDR3 is 16 residues long. The CDR3 nucleotides read TGCGCCAGCAGCCATCCCCCCGGACAGGGAAAAGAGACCCAGTACTTC. It codes for CASSHPPGQGKETQYF.

This clonotype was counted only a few times. The chain employs TRBV3-1 and TRBJ2-5; possibly TRBD2 for D (8 bases). This CDR3 spans 18 amino acids. Per germline, CDR1 LGHDT and CDR2 YNNKEL (reference sequence). V was shortened by 0 bases and J by 3 bases, with 20 bases between the two germline ends. Here the CDR3 reads CASSQDIAGTAGEETQYF. CDR3 bases: TGTGCCAGCAGCCAAGACATCGCCGGGACAGCGGGGGAAGAGACCCAGTACTTC.

The CDR3 nucleotides are TGTGCCAGCAGTGATAACAAGGAGGATGGCTACACCTTC. Protein product: CASSDNKEDGYTF. J is TRBJ1-2 and V is TRBV2; D unresolved. The CDR3 runs 13 residues. V lost 3 bases and J 6 bases, leaving 11 bases between the germline ends. Germline CDR1 is SNHLY and CDR2 is FYNNEI.

Many counts were recorded for this clonotype. The chain combines TRBV6-5 with TRBJ2-1; TRBD1 matches at 9 bases. This CDR3 comprises 16 residues. Germline V lookup: CDR1 MNHEY, CDR2 SVGAGI. V was clipped by 4 bases and J by 7 bases; unmatched bases: 11. The CDR3 reads CASSSLTGGDWNEQFF. In DNA form, the CDR3 reads TGTGCCAGCAGTTCTCTCACAGGGGGCGATTGGAATGAGCAGTTCTTC.

This chain uses TRBV7-9 with TRBJ2-7, with D perhaps TRBD1 or TRBD2 (6 bases each). Deletions cut 2 bases from V and 4 bases from J, with 15 bases between. CDR1 is SEHNR and CDR2 is FQNEAQ in the germline V gene (reference sequence). This CDR3 has 15 amino acids. For the CDR3, the DNA is TGTGCCAGCAGCTTAACCGGCGGGGACACTTACGAGCAGTACTTC. This codes for CASSLTGGDTYEQYF.

This chain links TRBV7-9 with TRBJ2-3; either TRBD1 or TRBD2 may supply D (5 bases each). The CDR3 spans 16 residues. Trimming took off 4 bases at V and 2 bases at J, with 16 bases between the two ends. In germline, CDR1 is SEHNR, CDR2 FQNEAQ (reference sequence). This CDR3 is CASSSQSGGFTDTQYF. The CDR3 DNA reads as TGTGCCAGCAGCTCTCAATCTGGGGGATTCACAGATACGCAGTATTTT.

This clonotype has only a few counts. The V gene is TRBV7-6, the J gene TRBJ2-1, with a possible D match to TRBD2 (6 bases). The CDR3 sequence is 16 residues long. The V gene lost 1 base and the J gene lost 0 bases, with 10 bases spanning the gap. Germline CDR1 reads SGHVS; CDR2 reads FNYEAQ. The CDR3 here is CASSLEDGSSYNEQFF. In DNA, the CDR3 is TGTGCCAGCAGCTTAGAGGACGGGAGCTCCTACAATGAGCAGTTCTTC.

This clonotype has more than one count but fewer than ten. The genes are TRBV25-1 and TRBJ2-3; D may be TRBD2 (5 bases). The CDR3 has 14 residues. The ends were cut back, 4 bases at V and 2 bases at J, with 10 bases in the middle. From germline, CDR1 is MGHDK and CDR2 SYGVNS. CDR3 loop: CASSVASLTDTQYF. The CDR3 DNA is TGTGCCAGCAGTGTAGCTAGCCTCACAGATACGCAGTATTTT.

A few counts support this clonotype. V and J are TRBV15 and TRBJ2-3; 9 nucleotides align to TRBD2. After removal of 3 bases from V and 3 bases from J, the junction contained 4 bases not matched to a gene. This CDR3 contains 15 residues. The germline V gene has CDR1 LNHNV and CDR2 YYDKDF (reference sequence). The CDR3 is CATSSSGSETDTQYF. The CDR3 DNA is TGTGCCACCAGCAGTAGCGGGAGTGAGACAGATACGCAGTATTTT.

A few counts support this clonotype. J is TRBJ2-1 and V is TRBV7-8; the D is unclear. V lost 2 bases to trimming and J lost 0 bases, with 11 bases between them. Per germline, CDR1 SGHVS and CDR2 FQNEAQ. The length of the CDR3 is 16 residues. This CDR3 is CASSLNAGSSYNEQFF. In DNA form, the CDR3 reads TGTGCCAGCAGCTTAAATGCAGGAAGCTCCTACAATGAGCAGTTCTTC.

The chain employs TRBV29-1 and TRBJ2-1; D possibly corresponds to TRBD1 (5 bases). Looked up from germline, CDR1 is SQVTM and CDR2 is ANQGSEA. V was trimmed by 3 bases and J by 7 bases, leaving 7 bases between them. The CDR3 runs to 11 residues. CDR3 loop: CSVEQGNEQFF. The CDR3 region has the DNA TGCAGCGTTGAGCAGGGAAATGAGCAGTTCTTC.

There are a few counts of this clonotype. This sequence joins TRBV2 and TRBJ1-3; unclear D gene. Germline CDR1 and CDR2: SNHLY and FYNNEI. The CDR3 extends over 15 amino acids. Trimming left V 4 bases short and J 2 bases short, with 12 bases between. CDR3 nucleotide sequence: TGTGCCAGCAGTGTCGACATGGACGCTGGAAACACCATATATTTT. It yields the protein CASSVDMDAGNTIYF.